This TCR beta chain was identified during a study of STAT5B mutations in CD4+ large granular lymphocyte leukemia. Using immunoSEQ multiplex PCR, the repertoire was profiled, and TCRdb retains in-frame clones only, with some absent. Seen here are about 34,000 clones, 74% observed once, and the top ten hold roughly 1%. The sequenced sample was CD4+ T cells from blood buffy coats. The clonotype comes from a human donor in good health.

CDR3 amino acids: CASSSTYGYEQYF. For the CDR3, the DNA is TGTGCCAGCAGCTCCACCTACGGCTACGAGCAGTACTTC. The V call is TRBV7-6, the J call TRBJ2-7; D is unresolved. V lost 4 bases and J lost 3, with 10 bases in between. The CDR3 is 13 residues long. Germline assignment: CDR1 SGHVS and CDR2 FNYEAQ.